This passage covers 9 T cell receptor beta chains from one sample sequenced in a study of T cell responses to AZD1222 COVID-19 vaccine. Sequencing used immunoSEQ multiplex PCR; TCRdb keeps in-frame clones, though not all of them. This sample has 130,000 to 150,000 clones, with around 91% found just once. The material was peripheral blood, obtained on day 0 of AZD1222 vaccination. These receptors were collected from an adult in good health.

The chain employs TRBV10-1 and TRBJ2-5; 11 nucleotides match TRBD2. Germline lookup yields CDR1 WNHNN and CDR2 SYGVQD (reference sequence). With 6 bases clipped from V and 4 bases from J, the junction kept 10 bases outside the gene matches. CDR3 length: 16 residues. The chain's CDR3 is CASSNSGTSGRETQYF. The CDR3, as DNA: TGCGCCAGCAGCAATTCCGGGACTAGCGGAAGAGAGACCCAGTACTTC.

The V gene is TRBV7-2, the J gene TRBJ1-2; TRBD1 might be the D (5 bases). CDR3 length equals 15 residues. V lost 1 base and J lost 7, with 16 bases in between. Germline assignment: CDR1 SGHTA and CDR2 FQGNSA. The CDR3: CASSLDPGLGSGYTF. The CDR3 nucleotides read TGTGCCAGCAGCTTAGACCCAGGGCTGGGGAGTGGCTACACCTTC. Together with reference TRBV7-2 and TRBJ1-2, the CDR3 gives the full variable domain: GAGVSQSPSNKVTEKGKDVELRCDPISGHTALYWYRQSLGQGLEFLIYFQGNSAPDKSGLPSDRFSAERTGGSVSTLTIQRTQQEDSAVYLCASSLDPGLGSGYTFGSGTRLTVV.

The chain has TRBV5-1 and TRBJ2-7, with D tentatively TRBD2 (6 bases). Germline V gives CDR1 SGHRS, CDR2 YFSETQ. Trimming took off 4 bases at V and 4 bases at J, with 18 bases between the two ends. This CDR3 contains 15 residues. The CDR3 protein is CASSPDGTGGYEQYF. CDR3 sequence (DNA): TGCGCCAGCAGCCCCGACGGGACTGGAGGGTACGAGCAGTACTTC.

The rearrangement joins TRBV9 to TRBJ2-3; TRBD2 matches at 10 bases. The germline V gene has CDR1 SGDLS and CDR2 YYNGEE. V gave up 3 bases and J gave up 2 bases; unmatched junction bases: 6. CDR3 length: 16 amino acids. For the CDR3, the DNA is TGTGCCAGCAGCGGCGGTAGCGGGGGGATCACAGATACGCAGTATTTT. Amino acid sequence: CASSGGSGGITDTQYF.

The chain links TRBV19 to TRBJ2-7; D is possibly TRBD1 (6 bases). This CDR3 is built from 14 residues. The germline V gene encodes CDR1 LNHDA and CDR2 SQIVND (reference sequence). Trimming stripped 3 bases from V and 1 base from J, with 10 bases between. CDR3 loop: CASSIGTPSYEQYF. The CDR3 DNA follows: TGTGCCAGTAGTATCGGGACACCTTCCTACGAGCAGTACTTC.

The chain has TRBV7-8 and TRBJ2-7; D uncertain. Germline assignment: CDR1 SGHVS and CDR2 FQNEAQ. The V end lost 1 base, the J end lost 5 bases, and 12 bases lay between the germline ends. The CDR3 extends over 14 amino acids. The CDR3 nucleotides are TGTGCCAGCAGCTTAGGGGCAGGCGGAGACGAGCAGTACTTC. The encoded protein is CASSLGAGGDEQYF.

This clone was recorded a few times. V usage is TRBV4-1 and J usage is TRBJ2-7; no clear D. Germline V gene lookup returns CDR1 MGHRA and CDR2 YSYEKL. The CDR3 length is 16 residues. Trimming left V 2 bases short and J 2 bases short, with 16 bases between. This CDR3 reads CASSQRAGAATYEQYF. DNA of the CDR3: TGCGCCAGCAGCCAAAGGGCCGGAGCAGCCACCTACGAGCAGTACTTC.

The chain employs TRBV10-3 and TRBJ2-1; D call uncertain. The CDR3 covers 18 residues. V shed 1 base and J shed 3 bases, with 19 bases lying between them. The germline V gene has CDR1 ENHRY and CDR2 SYGVKD. This CDR3 reads CAISEYPVRQADYNEQFF. The DNA of the CDR3 is TGTGCCATCAGTGAGTACCCCGTTCGGCAGGCCGACTACAATGAGCAGTTCTTC.

The chain carries TRBV9 and TRBJ1-1; D remains ambiguous. Germline V gene data show CDR1 as SGDLS and CDR2 as YYNGEE. The ends were cut back, 1 base at V and 2 bases at J, with 12 bases in the middle. The CDR3 length is 15 residues. The CDR3 protein is CASSVNPLSNTEAFF. The CDR3 nucleotides read TGTGCCAGCAGCGTAAACCCCCTCTCTAACACTGAAGCTTTCTTT.